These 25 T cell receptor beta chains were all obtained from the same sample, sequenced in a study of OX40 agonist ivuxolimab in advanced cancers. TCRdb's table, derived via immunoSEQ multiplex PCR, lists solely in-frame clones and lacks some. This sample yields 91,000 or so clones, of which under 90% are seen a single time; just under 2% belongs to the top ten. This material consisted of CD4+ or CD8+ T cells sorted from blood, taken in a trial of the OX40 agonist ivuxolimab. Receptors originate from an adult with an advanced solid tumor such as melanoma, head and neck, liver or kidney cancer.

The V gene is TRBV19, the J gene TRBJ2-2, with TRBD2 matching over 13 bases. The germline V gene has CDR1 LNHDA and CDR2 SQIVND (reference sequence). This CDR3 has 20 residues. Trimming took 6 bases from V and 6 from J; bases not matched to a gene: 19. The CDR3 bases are TGTGCCAGTAGCCCTCGTGCCCAATGGACTAGCGGGAGCACACCCGGGGAGCTGTTTTTT. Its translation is CASSPRAQWTSGSTPGELFF.

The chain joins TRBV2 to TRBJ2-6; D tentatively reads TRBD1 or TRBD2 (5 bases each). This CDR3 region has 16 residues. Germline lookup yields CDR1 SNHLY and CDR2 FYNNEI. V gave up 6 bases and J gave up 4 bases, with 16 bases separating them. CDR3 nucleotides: TGTGCCAGCAGCCGGGACGGGGTCAGGGGGGCCAACGTCCTGACTTTC. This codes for CASSRDGVRGANVLTF.

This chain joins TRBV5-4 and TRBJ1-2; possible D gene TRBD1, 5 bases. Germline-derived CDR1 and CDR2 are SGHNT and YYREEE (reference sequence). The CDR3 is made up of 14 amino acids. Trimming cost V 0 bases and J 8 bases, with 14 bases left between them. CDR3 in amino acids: CASSLAGGQPGYTF. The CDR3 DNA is TGTGCCAGCAGCTTGGCCGGGGGTCAGCCAGGCTACACCTTC.

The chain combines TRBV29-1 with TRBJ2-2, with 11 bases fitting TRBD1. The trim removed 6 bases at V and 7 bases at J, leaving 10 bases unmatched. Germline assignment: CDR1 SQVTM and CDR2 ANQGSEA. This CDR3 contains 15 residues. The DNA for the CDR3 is TGCAGCGTCCTTGGACAGGGGGCTTACGTCGGGGAGCTGTTTTTT. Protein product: CSVLGQGAYVGELFF.

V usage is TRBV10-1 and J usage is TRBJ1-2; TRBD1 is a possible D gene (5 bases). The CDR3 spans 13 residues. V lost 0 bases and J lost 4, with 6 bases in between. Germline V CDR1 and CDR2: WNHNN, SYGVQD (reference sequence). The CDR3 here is CASSESGGYGYTF. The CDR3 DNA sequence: TGCGCCAGCAGTGAGTCGGGGGGCTATGGCTACACCTTC.

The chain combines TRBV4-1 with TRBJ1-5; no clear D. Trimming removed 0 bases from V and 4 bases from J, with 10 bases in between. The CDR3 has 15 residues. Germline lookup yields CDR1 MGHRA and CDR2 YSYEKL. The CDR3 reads CASSQDFIRNQPQHF. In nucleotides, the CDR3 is TGCGCCAGCAGCCAAGATTTTATCAGGAATCAGCCCCAGCATTTT.

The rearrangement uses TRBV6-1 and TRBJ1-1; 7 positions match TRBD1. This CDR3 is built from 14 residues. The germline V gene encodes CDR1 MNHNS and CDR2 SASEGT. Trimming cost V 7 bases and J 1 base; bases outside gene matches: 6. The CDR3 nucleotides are TGTGCCAGCATGAGGGACAGATCGAACACTGAAGCTTTCTTT. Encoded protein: CASMRDRSNTEAFF.

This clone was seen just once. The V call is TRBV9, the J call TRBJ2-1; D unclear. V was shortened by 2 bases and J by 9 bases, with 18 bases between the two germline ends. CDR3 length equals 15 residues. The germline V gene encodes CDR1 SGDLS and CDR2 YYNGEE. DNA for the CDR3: TGTGCCAGCAGCGTTAGTACCGACGCTTTCGGTGAGCAGTTCTTC. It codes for CASSVSTDAFGEQFF. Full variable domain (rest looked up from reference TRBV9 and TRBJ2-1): DSGVTQTPKHLITATGQRVTLRCSPRSGDLSVYWYQQSLDQGLQFLIQYYNGEERAKGNILERFSAQQFPDLHSELNLSSLELGDSALYFCASSVSTDAFGEQFFGPGTRLTVL.

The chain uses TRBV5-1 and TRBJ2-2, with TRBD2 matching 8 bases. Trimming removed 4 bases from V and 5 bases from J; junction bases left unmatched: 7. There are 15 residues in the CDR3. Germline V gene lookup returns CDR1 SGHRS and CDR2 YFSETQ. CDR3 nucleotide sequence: TGCGCCAGCAGCATAGCGGGACGGGATACCGGGGAGCTGTTTTTT. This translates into CASSIAGRDTGELFF. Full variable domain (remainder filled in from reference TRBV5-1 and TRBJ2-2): KAGVTQTPRYLIKTRGQQVTLSCSPISGHRSVSWYQQTPGQGLQFLFEYFSETQRNKGNFPGRFSGRQFSNSRSEMNVSTLELGDSALYLCASSIAGRDTGELFFGEGSRLTVL.

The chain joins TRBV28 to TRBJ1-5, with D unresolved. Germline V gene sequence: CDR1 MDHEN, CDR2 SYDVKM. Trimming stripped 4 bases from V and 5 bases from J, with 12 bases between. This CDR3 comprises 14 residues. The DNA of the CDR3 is TGTGCCAGCAGTTACCCACGGAGGGATCAGCCCCAGCATTTT. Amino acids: CASSYPRRDQPQHF.

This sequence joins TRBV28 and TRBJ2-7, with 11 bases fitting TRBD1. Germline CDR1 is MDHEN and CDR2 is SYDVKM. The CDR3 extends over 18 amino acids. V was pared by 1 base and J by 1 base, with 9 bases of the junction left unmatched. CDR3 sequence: CASSLLVWGTGGSYEQYF. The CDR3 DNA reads TGTGCCAGCAGTTTATTAGTCTGGGGGACAGGGGGATCCTACGAGCAGTACTTC.

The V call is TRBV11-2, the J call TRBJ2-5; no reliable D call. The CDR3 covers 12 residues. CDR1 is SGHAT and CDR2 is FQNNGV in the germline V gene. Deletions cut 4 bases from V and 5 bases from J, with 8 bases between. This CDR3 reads CASSSQGETQYF. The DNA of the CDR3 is TGTGCCAGCAGCTCCCAAGGGGAGACCCAGTACTTC.

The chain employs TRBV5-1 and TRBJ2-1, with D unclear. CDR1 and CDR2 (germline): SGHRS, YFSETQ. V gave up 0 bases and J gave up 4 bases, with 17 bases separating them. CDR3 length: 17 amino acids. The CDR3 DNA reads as TGCGCCAGCAGCTTGGATGGTCGAGCAGAAATTTACAATGAGCAGTTCTTC. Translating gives CASSLDGRAEIYNEQFF.

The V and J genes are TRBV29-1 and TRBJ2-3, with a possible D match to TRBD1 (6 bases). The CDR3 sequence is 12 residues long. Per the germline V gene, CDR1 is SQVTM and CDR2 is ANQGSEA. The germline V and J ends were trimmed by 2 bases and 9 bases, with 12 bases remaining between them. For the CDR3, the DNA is TGCAGCGTTGAACGACAGGCCGGCACGCAGTATTTT. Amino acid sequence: CSVERQAGTQYF.

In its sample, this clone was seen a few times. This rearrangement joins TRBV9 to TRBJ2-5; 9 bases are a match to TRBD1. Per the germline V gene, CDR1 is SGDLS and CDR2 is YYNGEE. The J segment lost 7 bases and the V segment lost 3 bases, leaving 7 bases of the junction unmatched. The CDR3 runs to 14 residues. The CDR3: CASSGTGASGTQYF. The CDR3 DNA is TGTGCCAGCAGCGGGACAGGGGCTTCGGGGACCCAGTACTTC.

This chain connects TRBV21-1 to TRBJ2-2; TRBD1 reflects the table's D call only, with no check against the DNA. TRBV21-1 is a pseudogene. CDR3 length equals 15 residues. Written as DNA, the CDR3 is TGTGCCAGCAGCATTGGACAGGGGGCGGTCGGGGAGCTGTTTTTT. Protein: CASSIGQGAVGELFF.

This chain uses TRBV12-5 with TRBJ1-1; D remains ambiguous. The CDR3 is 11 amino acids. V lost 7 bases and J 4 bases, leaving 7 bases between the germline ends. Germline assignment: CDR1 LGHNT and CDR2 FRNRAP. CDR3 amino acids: CASAGLTEAFF. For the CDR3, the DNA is TGTGCTAGTGCTGGGCTCACTGAAGCTTTCTTT.

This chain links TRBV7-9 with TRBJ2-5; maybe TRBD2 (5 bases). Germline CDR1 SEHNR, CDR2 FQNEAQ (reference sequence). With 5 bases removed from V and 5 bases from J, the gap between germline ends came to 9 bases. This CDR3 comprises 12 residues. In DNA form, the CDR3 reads TGTGCCAGCAGCCCAACGGGGGAGACCCAGTACTTC. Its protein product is CASSPTGETQYF.

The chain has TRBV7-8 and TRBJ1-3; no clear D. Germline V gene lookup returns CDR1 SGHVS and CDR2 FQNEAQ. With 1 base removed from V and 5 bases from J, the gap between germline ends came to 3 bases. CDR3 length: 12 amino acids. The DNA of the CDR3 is TGTGCCAGCAGCTTAGGGCGAAACACCATATATTTT. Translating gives CASSLGRNTIYF.

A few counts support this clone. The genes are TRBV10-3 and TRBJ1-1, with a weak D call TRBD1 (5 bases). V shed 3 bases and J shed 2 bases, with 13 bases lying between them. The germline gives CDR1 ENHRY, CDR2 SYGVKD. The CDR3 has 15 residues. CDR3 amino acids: CAISEIGGGNTEAFF. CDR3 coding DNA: TGTGCCATCAGTGAAATCGGGGGTGGAAACACTGAAGCTTTCTTT.

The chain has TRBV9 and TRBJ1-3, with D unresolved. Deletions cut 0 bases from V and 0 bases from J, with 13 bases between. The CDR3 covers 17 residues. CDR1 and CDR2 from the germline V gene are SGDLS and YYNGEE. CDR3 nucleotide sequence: TGTGCCAGCAGCGTAGATCAGTCTGCCAGCTCTGGAAACACCATATATTTT. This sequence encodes CASSVDQSASSGNTIYF.

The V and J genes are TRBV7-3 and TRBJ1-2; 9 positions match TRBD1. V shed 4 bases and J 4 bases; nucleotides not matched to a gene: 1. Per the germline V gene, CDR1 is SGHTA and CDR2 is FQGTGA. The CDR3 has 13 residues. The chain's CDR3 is CASSSGQGYGYTF. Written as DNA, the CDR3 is TGTGCCAGCAGCTCGGGACAGGGCTATGGCTACACCTTC. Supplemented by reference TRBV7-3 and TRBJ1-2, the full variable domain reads GAGVSQTPSNKVTEKGKYVELRCDPISGHTALYWYRQSLGQGPEFLIYFQGTGAADDSGLPNDRFFAVRPEGSVSTLKIQRTERGDSAVYLCASSSGQGYGYTFGSGTRLTVV.

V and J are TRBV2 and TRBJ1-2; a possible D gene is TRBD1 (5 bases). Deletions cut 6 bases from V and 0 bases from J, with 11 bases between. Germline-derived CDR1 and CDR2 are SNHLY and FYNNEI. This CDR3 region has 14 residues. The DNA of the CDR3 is TGTGCCAGCAGCCGGGACGGATCTAACTATGGCTACACCTTC. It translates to CASSRDGSNYGYTF.

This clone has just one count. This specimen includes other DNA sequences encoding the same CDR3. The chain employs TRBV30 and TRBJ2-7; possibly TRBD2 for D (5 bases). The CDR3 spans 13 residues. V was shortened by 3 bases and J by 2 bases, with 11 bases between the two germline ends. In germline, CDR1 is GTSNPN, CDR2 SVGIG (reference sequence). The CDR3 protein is CAWRPRGTYEQYF. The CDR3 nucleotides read TGTGCCTGGAGACCGAGAGGGACCTACGAGCAGTACTTC.

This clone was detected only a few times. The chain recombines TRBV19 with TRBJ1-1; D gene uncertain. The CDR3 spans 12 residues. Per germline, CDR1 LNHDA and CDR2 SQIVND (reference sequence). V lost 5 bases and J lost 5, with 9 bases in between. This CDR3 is CASSWTQTEAFF. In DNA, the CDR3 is TGTGCCAGTAGTTGGACGCAAACTGAAGCTTTCTTT.